Shown below are 31 T cell receptor beta chains from a single sample sequenced in a study of T-cell memory formation after mild COVID-19. MiXCR was run by TCRdb on the 5' RACE reads, yielding one entry per CDR3 protein. The data show around 110,000 distinct CDR3 sequences, about 15% seen once. The sequenced material came from PBMCs or a T cell subset sorted from them (not recorded which). The receptors here all came from an adult woman who had mild COVID-19 (a few samples of this study predate the infection). Cell type and time point are not known.

This rearrangement joins TRBV27 to TRBJ1-5; possible D gene TRBD1, 5 bases. V was shortened by 5 bases and J by 7 bases, with 15 bases between the two germline ends. The CDR3 runs 14 residues. CDR1 MNHEY and CDR2 SMNVEV come from the germline V gene (reference sequence). Here the CDR3 DNA reads TGTGCCAGCAGTACCACAGGAGATTGGCAGCCCCAGCATTTT. Translation gives CASSTTGDWQPQHF.

The gene calls are TRBV25-1 and TRBJ2-2, with a tentative D call TRBD1 (6 bases). In germline, CDR1 is MGHDK, CDR2 SYGVNS. The germline V and J ends were trimmed by 2 bases and 5 bases, with 15 bases remaining between them. This CDR3 is 16 amino acids long. This CDR3 is CASSEIKGQGTGELFF. As DNA, the CDR3 is TGTGCCAGCAGTGAAATCAAGGGGCAGGGGACCGGGGAGCTGTTTTTT.

This clonotype was detected ten times or more. V gene TRBV7-6 combines with J gene TRBJ2-5; D unclear. The CDR3 has 12 residues. V was trimmed by 5 bases and J by 2 bases, leaving 6 bases between them. Per the germline V gene, CDR1 is SGHVS and CDR2 is FNYEAQ. For the CDR3, the DNA is TGTGCCAGCAGCCACTTACAAGAGACCCAGTACTTC. Its translation is CASSHLQETQYF.

The V call is TRBV4-2, the J call TRBJ1-6; 9 bases align to TRBD1. The germline CDR1 and CDR2 sequences are LGHNA and YNFKEQ. There are 16 residues in the CDR3. Losses at the gene ends were 1 base for V and 7 bases for J; bases not matched to a gene: 5. This chain's CDR3 is CASSQAWGQGNSPLHF. CDR3 in DNA: TGTGCCAGCAGCCAAGCCTGGGGACAGGGCAATTCACCCCTCCACTTT.

The chain couples TRBV5-1 to TRBJ2-7; 8 bases align to TRBD2. This CDR3 region has 19 residues. Trimming took 4 bases from V and 4 from J; bases not matched to a gene: 22. Germline V gene data show CDR1 as SGHRS and CDR2 as YFSETQ. For the CDR3, the DNA is TGCGCCAGCAGCCCGCCAGGGTGGGAGGCGGGGACTAGAGAGTACGAGCAGTACTTC. This codes for CASSPPGWEAGTREYEQYF.

This clonotype was detected only a few times. The CDR3 region is CASSLGQPEQFF. The CDR3 bases are TGTGCCAGCAGCCTGGGACAGCCTGAGCAGTTCTTC. V usage is TRBV7-9 and J usage is TRBJ2-1; 7 positions agree with TRBD1. V was clipped by 5 bases and J by 9 bases; unmatched bases: 4. From germline, CDR1 is SEHNR and CDR2 FQNEAQ (reference sequence). CDR3 length: 12 amino acids. Together with reference TRBV7-9 and TRBJ2-1, the CDR3 gives the full variable domain: DTGVSQNPRHKITKRGQNVTFRCDPISEHNRLYWYRQTLGQGPEFLTYFQNEAQLEKSRLLSDRFSAERPKGSFSTLEIQRTEQGDSAMYLCASSLGQPEQFFGPGTRLTVL.

This clonotype was found a few times. One junction end does not reproduce the germline sequence, and a read error may be involved. The J gene is TRBJ2-1, the V gene TRBV7-2, with 7 bases fitting TRBD2. Germline values: CDR1 SGHTA, CDR2 FQGNSA. CDR3 length: 14 residues. The CDR3 is CASSLGSGGYNEQF. The CDR3 DNA reads as TGTGCCAGCAGCTTAGGGTCGGGAGGTTACAATGAGCAGTTC.

This clonotype occurred a few times. The chain recombines TRBV20-1 with TRBJ2-3; 9 bases match TRBD1. Germline-derived CDR1 and CDR2 are DFQATT and SNEGSKA (reference sequence). CDR3 length equals 13 residues. V shed 0 bases and J 12 bases; nucleotides not matched to a gene: 7. CDR3 nucleotide sequence: TGCAGTGCTAGAGATCCGGCGACAGGGGGTCAGTATTTT. This gives the protein CSARDPATGGQYF.

The table lists this clonotype with a few counts. V is TRBV20-1 and J is TRBJ2-3; 9 bases line up with TRBD2. Germline-derived CDR1 and CDR2 are DFQATT and SNEGSKA (reference sequence). This CDR3 spans 18 amino acids. With V trimmed by 1 base and J by 0 bases, 11 bases remained unmatched. CDR3 DNA: TGCAGTGCTAGAGGAAGACTAGCGGTGTCATCTAGCACAGATACGCAGTATTTT. Amino acids: CSARGRLAVSSSTDTQYF.

This clonotype was observed many times. This chain uses TRBV6-5 with TRBJ2-1, with D hard to call. The CDR3 is made up of 11 amino acids. Per germline, CDR1 MNHEY and CDR2 SVGAGI. Between the trimmed V and J ends, which lost 7 bases and 5 bases, there was a span of 6 bases. Here the CDR3 DNA reads TGTGCCAGCAAACTAAACAATGAGCAGTTCTTC. Amino acid sequence: CASKLNNEQFF.

The genes are TRBV7-9 and TRBJ1-1; D may be TRBD1 (6 bases). Germline lookup yields CDR1 SEHNR and CDR2 FQNEAQ (reference sequence). V lost 5 bases and J lost 1, with 11 bases in between. The CDR3 covers 14 residues. CDR3 sequence: CASSHMTGNTEAFF. The CDR3 coding sequence is TGTGCCAGCAGCCATATGACAGGGAACACTGAAGCTTTCTTT.

A few counts support this clonotype. The J gene is TRBJ2-7, the V gene TRBV25-1; D assignment may be TRBD1 or TRBD2 (6 bases each). Germline assignment: CDR1 MGHDK and CDR2 SYGVNS. The CDR3 loop spans 15 amino acids. The germline V and J ends were trimmed by 3 bases and 4 bases, with 16 bases remaining between them. CDR3 DNA: TGTGCCAGCAGTGACTGGGCAGGGGAGGTGTACGAGCAGTACTTC. Translating gives CASSDWAGEVYEQYF.

Only a few counts were recorded for this clonotype. This chain joins TRBV2 and TRBJ2-7; 11 nucleotides line up with TRBD2. The germline gives CDR1 SNHLY, CDR2 FYNNEI. Unmatched junction bases numbered 3, after V lost 2 bases and J lost 0 bases. The CDR3 length is 16 residues. The CDR3 nucleotides read TGTGCCAGCAGTGAATATGGGACTAGCGGCTCCTACGAGCAGTACTTC. It codes for CASSEYGTSGSYEQYF.

The rearrangement joins TRBV13 to TRBJ1-1; TRBD1 aligns across 7 bases. The CDR3 has 13 residues. The V gene end was trimmed by 5 bases and the J gene end by 3 bases; junction bases not matched to a gene: 3. Per the germline V gene, CDR1 is PRHDT and CDR2 is FYEKMQ (reference sequence). CDR3 sequence (DNA): TGTGCCAGCAGCCAGCAGGGGGACACTGAAGCTTTCTTT. It codes for CASSQQGDTEAFF.

This clonotype was counted ten times or more. The CDR3 DNA is TGCGCCAGCAGCCCTCGAACGCCTAGCGGGAGCACAGATACGCAGTATTTT. The encoded protein is CASSPRTPSGSTDTQYF. J is TRBJ2-3 and V is TRBV4-3, with TRBD2 matching 8 bases. This CDR3 is built from 17 residues. The V gene's germline CDR1 is LGHNA and CDR2 YSLEER. Losses at the gene ends were 4 bases for V and 0 bases for J; bases not matched to a gene: 9.

This clonotype occurred a few times. This rearrangement joins TRBV25-1 to TRBJ2-3; a weak D match, TRBD2 (6 bases). CDR3 length equals 14 residues. Germline V CDR1 and CDR2: MGHDK, SYGVNS. Trimming left V 1 base short and J 3 bases short, with 8 bases between. The chain's CDR3 is CASSEWRDTDTQYF. In DNA, the CDR3 is TGTGCCAGCAGTGAATGGCGGGATACAGATACGCAGTATTTT.

The chain uses TRBV29-1 and TRBJ2-1; a weak D match, TRBD1 (6 bases). The CDR3 extends over 16 amino acids. V was clipped by 6 bases and J by 5 bases, with 23 bases between them. From germline, CDR1 is SQVTM and CDR2 ANQGSEA. The CDR3 bases are TGCAGCGTCCAAGGGGGTCTAGCCGTTTTCCACAATGAGCAGTTCTTC. This sequence encodes CSVQGGLAVFHNEQFF.

This clonotype has just a few counts. The chain uses TRBV19 and TRBJ2-1; 9 bases line up with TRBD2. Germline CDR1 LNHDA, CDR2 SQIVND (reference sequence). This CDR3 has 15 residues. J was trimmed by 5 bases and V by 1 base; bases with no gene match: 3. CDR3 nucleotide sequence: TGTGCCAGTAGTATAGCGGCTAGCGGGGACAATGAGCAGTTCTTC. It encodes CASSIAASGDNEQFF.

This clonotype was found a few times. CDR3 nucleotide sequence: TGCGCCAGCAGCTCGATAGCGGGGGTGCTCAATGAGCAGTTCTTC. Protein sequence: CASSSIAGVLNEQFF. The chain employs TRBV5-1 and TRBJ2-1; 9 bases match TRBD2. This CDR3 has 15 residues. CDR1 is SGHRS and CDR2 is YFSETQ in the germline V gene. The V segment lost 3 bases and the J segment 6 bases; nucleotides outside the gene matches: 7.

The chain is built from TRBV7-9 and TRBJ2-7; TRBD2 matches 10 bases. V lost 2 bases, J lost 2 bases, and 6 bases stayed unmatched. CDR1 and CDR2 (germline): SEHNR, FQNEAQ (reference sequence). This CDR3 contains 16 residues. The CDR3, as DNA: TGTGCCAGCAGCTTATTGGTACTAGCGGGAACCTACGAGCAGTACTTC. Its translation is CASSLLVLAGTYEQYF.

This clonotype showed up many times. This chain connects TRBV27 to TRBJ2-1; TRBD2 is a possible D gene (5 bases). CDR3 length: 13 residues. Trimming pared 6 bases from V and 6 bases from J, leaving 12 bases between. The germline V gene encodes CDR1 MNHEY and CDR2 SMNVEV (reference sequence). The CDR3: CASSLHAGNEQFF. CDR3 DNA sequence: TGTGCCAGCAGCCTTCACGCGGGCAATGAGCAGTTCTTC.

The V call is TRBV4-3, the J call TRBJ2-5; 10 nucleotides align to TRBD2. V lost 1 base to trimming and J lost 4 bases; unmatched junction nucleotides: 6. Germline assignment: CDR1 LGHNA and CDR2 YSLEER. The CDR3 is 16 amino acids. CDR3 sequence: CASSQGVAGGGETQYF. The CDR3 coding sequence is TGCGCCAGCAGCCAAGGAGTAGCGGGGGGCGGAGAGACCCAGTACTTC.

This chain connects TRBV7-6 to TRBJ2-1; the D gene is possibly TRBD1 (5 bases). The CDR3 runs to 14 residues. Germline V gene sequence: CDR1 SGHVS, CDR2 FNYEAQ. V dropped 3 bases and J dropped 5 bases, with 11 bases sitting between them. DNA of the CDR3: TGTGCCAGCAGCTTGTGGACACAGAACAATGAGCAGTTCTTC. As protein: CASSLWTQNNEQFF. Full variable domain (outside the CDR3, taken from reference TRBV7-6 and TRBJ2-1): GAGVSQSPRYKVTKRGQDVALRCDPISGHVSLYWYRQALGQGPEFLTYFNYEAQQDKSGLPNDRFSAERPEGSISTLTIQRTEQRDSAMYRCASSLWTQNNEQFFGPGTRLTVL.

This clonotype has a count of ten or more. This rearrangement joins TRBV5-1 to TRBJ1-5, with TRBD1 identical over 8 bases. This CDR3 contains 15 residues. Germline V gene sequence: CDR1 SGHRS, CDR2 YFSETQ. Trimming took 3 bases from V and 2 from J; bases not matched to a gene: 4. As DNA, the CDR3 is TGCGCCAGCAGCTCCGGACAGGGCGGCAATCAGCCCCAGCATTTT. Protein product: CASSSGQGGNQPQHF. The full variable domain, in which reference TRBV5-1 and TRBJ1-5 provide the parts outside the CDR3, is KAGVTQTPRYLIKTRGQQVTLSCSPISGHRSVSWYQQTPGQGLQFLFEYFSETQRNKGNFPGRFSGRQFSNSRSEMNVSTLELGDSALYLCASSSGQGGNQPQHFGDGTRLSIL.

The chain joins TRBV15 to TRBJ2-1; TRBD2 aligns across 9 bases. CDR1 and CDR2 from the germline V gene are LNHNV and YYDKDF (reference sequence). This CDR3 has 16 amino acids. V was pared by 0 bases and J by 7 bases, with 7 bases of the junction left unmatched. In DNA, the CDR3 is TGTGCCACCAGCAGAGATAATCGACTAGCGGTGAATGAGCAGTTCTTC. Residues: CATSRDNRLAVNEQFF.

This clonotype was counted a few times. This sequence joins TRBV29-1 and TRBJ1-1, with D possibly TRBD1 on 5 matching bases. Germline assignment: CDR1 SQVTM and CDR2 ANQGSEA. This CDR3 is built from 14 residues. Trimming removed 6 bases at V and 0 bases at J, with 14 bases between. Written as DNA, the CDR3 is TGCAGCGTCCCAGGGACCGGGTTGAACACTGAAGCTTTCTTT. Its protein product is CSVPGTGLNTEAFF. The whole variable domain, remainder taken from reference TRBV29-1 and TRBJ1-1, is SAVISQKPSRDICQRGTSLTIQCQVDSQVTMMFWYRQQPGQSLTLIATANQGSEATYESGFVIDKFPISRPNLTFSTLTVSNMSPEDSSIYLCSVPGTGLNTEAFFGQGTRLTVV.

In this sample, this clonotype turned up a few times. This chain uses TRBV12-3 or TRBV12-4 with TRBJ2-7, with D perhaps assigned TRBD1 or TRBD2 (6 bases each). V was trimmed by 2 bases and J by 2 bases, leaving 19 bases between them. The length of the CDR3 is 17 residues. The DNA for the CDR3 is TGTGCCAGCAGTTTACGTATCCGGGGGCAAAAACCCTACGAGCAGTACTTC. This sequence encodes CASSLRIRGQKPYEQYF.

This clonotype occurred a few times. The V and J genes are TRBV11-2 and TRBJ2-1, with D possibly TRBD1 on 6 matching bases. The CDR3 is 15 residues long. V was cut by 5 bases and J by 0 bases, with 11 bases left in between. From germline, CDR1 is SGHAT and CDR2 FQNNGV. The chain's CDR3 is CASSPWTASYNEQFF. As DNA, the CDR3 is TGTGCCAGCAGCCCATGGACAGCCTCCTACAATGAGCAGTTCTTC.

This clonotype occurred a few times. The genes are TRBV4-3 and TRBJ1-4, with D uncertain. CDR1 and CDR2 from the germline V gene are LGHNA and YSLEER. The CDR3 is 16 amino acids. Trimming cost V 0 bases and J 10 bases, with 18 bases left between them. CDR3 DNA: TGCGCCAGCAGCCAAGATCTAGGCAGCACGGGTGGAAAACTGTTTTTT. This sequence encodes CASSQDLGSTGGKLFF.

The CDR3 DNA is TGTGCCTGGAGTGGGGAGGCTCCTGAAGCTTTCTTT. This encodes CAWSGEAPEAFF. The chain employs TRBV30 and TRBJ1-1; no reliable D call. From germline, CDR1 is GTSNPN and CDR2 SVGIG (reference sequence). This CDR3 region has 12 residues. V was trimmed by 1 base and J by 6 bases, leaving 9 bases between them. Together with reference TRBV30 and TRBJ1-1, the CDR3 gives the full variable domain: SQTIHQWPATLVQPVGSPLSLECTVEGTSNPNLYWYRQAAGRGLQLLFYSVGIGQISSEVPQNLSASRPQDRQFILSSKKLLLSDSGFYLCAWSGEAPEAFFGQGTRLTVV.

The chain recombines TRBV25-1 with TRBJ1-5; D is unresolved. The length of the CDR3 is 13 residues. Germline lookup yields CDR1 MGHDK and CDR2 SYGVNS. Between the trimmed V and J ends, which lost 4 bases and 6 bases, there was a span of 10 bases. For the CDR3, the DNA is TGTGCCAGCAGTGGCGGTGAGGGTCAGCCCCAGCATTTT. Amino acid sequence: CASSGGEGQPQHF. The entire variable domain, with the rest obtained from reference TRBV25-1 and TRBJ1-5, is as follows: EADIYQTPRYLVIGTGKKITLECSQTMGHDKMYWYQQDPGMELHLIHYSYGVNSTEKGDLSSESTVSRIRTEHFPLTLESARPSHTSQYLCASSGGEGQPQHFGDGTRLSIL.